This T cell receptor beta chain came from a study of blood T cell repertoires in COVID-19. The overall study: Acute-phase and convalescent COVID-19 samples originated in the United States, Italy and Spain.

This CDR3 contains 16 residues. Original analysis: Estimated nucleated cell counts came from reference gene primer amplification. Sequenced by immunoSEQ multiplex PCR; TCRdb stores in-frame clones only, minus some. The V and J calls and clone size come from that table; D and trimming were worked out from the DNA. The table lists approximately 440,000 clones, about nine tenths of them singletons. The specimen was PBMCs or T cells enriched from blood (not recorded which). The chain uses TRBV1 and TRBJ2-5; the table's D call, TRBD2, was not checked against the DNA. TRBV1 is tagged as a pseudogene. This TCR was sampled from a woman between 18 and 29 years old who had recovered from COVID-19. As DNA, the CDR3 is TGCACCAGCACTTGGACTAGCGGGGGTTTCCAAGAGACCCAGTACTTC. It specifies CTSTWTSGGFQETQYF.